These 24 T cell receptor beta chains were all obtained from the same sample, sequenced in a study of blood T cell repertoires in COVID-19. TCRdb keeps only in-frame clones here, not all; method: immunoSEQ multiplex PCR. Found here are 150,000 to 200,000 clones, roughly 86% of them singletons; the top ten hold roughly 7%. Sequencing was performed on peripheral blood. Every receptor here comes from a man aged 50-59 years with active or convalescent COVID-19.

Only one count was recorded for this clone. V and J are TRBV24-1 and TRBJ2-1, with a possible D match to TRBD2 (6 bases). Germline V CDR1 and CDR2: KGHDR, SFDVKD. The CDR3 runs 16 residues. Between the trimmed V and J ends, which lost 3 bases and 10 bases, there was a span of 21 bases. The CDR3 here is CATSDLPSAKAHEQFF. CDR3 DNA: TGTGCCACCAGTGATCTACCTAGCGCCAAGGCGCACGAGCAGTTCTTC.

The chain links TRBV7-6 to TRBJ2-5; D is uncertain. Trimming shortened V by 0 bases and J by 5 bases, and 4 bases separated the two germline ends. Germline V gene sequence: CDR1 SGHVS, CDR2 FNYEAQ. This CDR3 contains 12 residues. For the CDR3, the DNA is TGTGCCAGCAGCTTAGCGCAGGAGACCCAGTACTTC. Translated, it gives CASSLAQETQYF.

The chain recombines TRBV23-1 with TRBJ1-2, with 9 bases aligning to TRBD1. TRBV23-1 is known as an ORF, though its function is uncertain. With 0 bases clipped from V and 5 bases from J, the junction kept 4 bases outside the gene matches. The CDR3 contains 15 residues. The CDR3 region is CASSQSGDRDYGYTF. The DNA of the CDR3 is TGCGCCAGCAGTCAATCCGGGGACAGGGATTATGGCTACACCTTC.

In its sample, this clone was seen a few times. The chain is built from TRBV12-3 or TRBV12-4 and TRBJ2-1; D remains unclear. The V gene lost 3 bases and the J gene lost 8 bases, with 11 bases spanning the gap. The CDR3 sequence is 13 residues long. The CDR3 coding sequence is TGTGCCAGCAGTTTCTCCCTATTGGATGAGCAGTTCTTC. It translates to CASSFSLLDEQFF.

The V call is TRBV2, the J call TRBJ2-7; 11 nucleotides match TRBD1. V dropped 8 bases and J dropped 6; count of bases not matched to a gene: 3. CDR3 length equals 12 residues. CDR1 and CDR2 (germline): SNHLY, FYNNEI. The CDR3 bases are TGTGCCAGCGGGACAGGGGGGTTCGAGCAGTACTTC. This encodes CASGTGGFEQYF.

V is TRBV3-1 (or the pseudogene TRBV3-2) and J is TRBJ1-5; 7 nucleotides line up with TRBD1. Looked up from germline, CDR1 is LGHDT and CDR2 is YNNKEL (reference sequence). After removal of 1 base from V and 6 bases from J, the junction contained 0 bases not matched to a gene. The CDR3 totals 13 residues. The CDR3 reads CASSQGQGQPQHF. CDR3 coding DNA: TGTGCCAGCAGCCAAGGACAGGGTCAGCCCCAGCATTTT.

CDR3 DNA: TGTGCCAGCAGCTTTCGGCTAGCGTACCAAGAGACCCAGTACTTC. This gives the protein CASSFRLAYQETQYF. The chain recombines TRBV7-9 with TRBJ2-5, with D perhaps matching TRBD2 (6 bases). The germline V gene encodes CDR1 SEHNR and CDR2 FQNEAQ (reference sequence). The CDR3 length is 15 residues. The V and J ends lost 3 bases and 0 bases respectively, with 11 bases between them. The variable domain in full, completed from reference TRBV7-9 and TRBJ2-5, reads DTGVSQNPRHKITKRGQNVTFRCDPISEHNRLYWYRQTLGQGPEFLTYFQNEAQLEKSRLLSDRFSAERPKGSFSTLEIQRTEQGDSAMYLCASSFRLAYQETQYFGPGTRLLVL.

The gene calls are TRBV24-1 and TRBJ1-5; possible D gene TRBD1, 6 bases. Germline V lookup: CDR1 KGHDR, CDR2 SFDVKD. The CDR3 spans 17 residues. Trimming shortened V by 3 bases and J by 7 bases, and 21 bases separated the two germline ends. CDR3 in amino acids: CATSDGRDTLRIQPQHF. CDR3 coding DNA: TGTGCCACCAGTGATGGGAGGGACACCCTAAGGATACAGCCCCAGCATTTT.

This chain links TRBV18 with TRBJ2-7; TRBD1 matches 8 bases. CDR3 size: 16 residues. Germline trimming cut 3 bases from V and 4 bases from J; bases unmatched to any gene: 11. The germline gives CDR1 KGHSH, CDR2 LQKENI. Here the CDR3 DNA reads TGTGCCAGCTCACCGATCCGTGCGACAGGGGTATACGAGCAGTACTTC. Its translation: CASSPIRATGVYEQYF.

This clone is a singleton in its sample. This chain connects TRBV7-8 to TRBJ2-7, with D perhaps matching TRBD1 (5 bases). The germline gives CDR1 SGHVS, CDR2 FQNEAQ. The CDR3 consists of 15 residues. V gave up 0 bases and J gave up 1 base, with 10 bases separating them. The CDR3 nucleotides read TGTGCCAGCAGCTTAGCAGGGGTCGTTTCCTACGAGCAGTACTTC. Protein: CASSLAGVVSYEQYF.

This CDR3 reads CASSERDLNTGELFF. The CDR3, as DNA: TGTGCCAGCAGTGAGCGGGACCTGAACACCGGGGAGCTGTTTTTT. This chain connects TRBV2 to TRBJ2-2, with a possible D match to TRBD2 (6 bases). From germline, CDR1 is SNHLY and CDR2 FYNNEI. CDR3 length equals 15 residues. V was cut by 3 bases and J by 1 base, with 9 bases left in between.

This sequence joins TRBV2 and TRBJ2-3; TRBD1 matches at 8 bases. This CDR3 region has 15 residues. Germline V gene data show CDR1 as SNHLY and CDR2 as FYNNEI. The V and J ends lost 11 bases and 1 base, in that order; junction bases with no gene match: 11. The CDR3 sequence: CASRGLNEGTDTQYF. For the CDR3, the DNA is TGTGCCTCCAGGGGGCTCAACGAGGGCACAGATACGCAGTATTTT.

The V and J genes are TRBV4-1 and TRBJ1-2; a weak D match, TRBD1 (5 bases). The germline V gene encodes CDR1 MGHRA and CDR2 YSYEKL. Trimming took off 0 bases at V and 8 bases at J, with 13 bases between the two ends. The CDR3 runs 14 residues. As DNA, the CDR3 is TGCGCCAGCAGCCAAGAGGGGCCCTTGCGGGGCTACACCTTC. The encoded protein is CASSQEGPLRGYTF.

J is TRBJ2-7 and V is TRBV27; 9 nucleotides agree with TRBD2. The V gene end was trimmed by 6 bases and the J gene end by 1 base; junction bases not matched to a gene: 7. The CDR3 consists of 15 residues. Germline-derived CDR1 and CDR2 are MNHEY and SMNVEV (reference sequence). This chain's CDR3 is CASRDGLANSYEQYF. In DNA, the CDR3 is TGTGCCAGCAGAGACGGACTAGCGAATTCCTACGAGCAGTACTTC.

This clone was found once. The chain joins TRBV2 to TRBJ1-6; TRBD1 matches 8 bases. Germline V gene data show CDR1 as SNHLY and CDR2 as FYNNEI. After removal of 5 bases from V and 10 bases from J, the junction contained 10 bases not matched to a gene. The CDR3 totals 15 residues. This chain's CDR3 is CASSLSTGEGSPLHF. DNA for the CDR3: TGTGCCAGCAGTCTCTCGACAGGGGAGGGGTCACCCCTCCACTTT.

The chain links TRBV4-3 to TRBJ2-1, with 12 bases aligning to TRBD2. Germline lookup yields CDR1 LGHNA and CDR2 YSLEER. CDR3 length: 15 residues. The V gene end was trimmed by 5 bases and the J gene end by 4 bases; junction bases not matched to a gene: 3. DNA for the CDR3: TGCGCCAGCAGCGAGCTAGCGGGGGGGTACAATGAGCAGTTCTTC. Its protein product is CASSELAGGYNEQFF.

The genes are TRBV3-1 (or the pseudogene TRBV3-2) and TRBJ2-5; D is possibly TRBD1 (5 bases). Germline values: CDR1 LGHDT, CDR2 YNNKEL (reference sequence). V lost 4 bases to trimming and J lost 5 bases, with 5 bases between them. The length of the CDR3 is 11 residues. The CDR3 here is CASSPGETQYF. CDR3 nucleotide sequence: TGTGCCAGCAGCCCAGGGGAGACCCAGTACTTC.

This chain uses TRBV11-2 with TRBJ2-7, with 7 bases aligning to TRBD1. Germline V gene sequence: CDR1 SGHAT, CDR2 FQNNGV. J gave up 0 bases and V 5 bases, and 16 bases lay outside the gene matches. The CDR3 is made up of 18 amino acids. The CDR3 nucleotides are TGTGCCAGCAGCGAAAACAGACAGGGTCCCATAAGCTCCTACGAGCAGTACTTC. Amino acids: CASSENRQGPISSYEQYF.

The genes are TRBV14 and TRBJ2-3; 9 positions match TRBD2. J lost 0 bases, V lost 2 bases, and 9 bases had no gene match. Germline V gene lookup returns CDR1 SGHDN and CDR2 FVKESK. This CDR3 contains 18 residues. CDR3 coding DNA: TGTGCCAGCAGCCAAACTTCCCAGCGGGGGGACAGCACAGATACGCAGTATTTT. This encodes CASSQTSQRGDSTDTQYF.

The chain links TRBV7-9 to TRBJ2-3; 11 positions match TRBD1. The CDR3 loop spans 17 amino acids. The V gene end was trimmed by 6 bases and the J gene end by 6 bases; junction bases not matched to a gene: 14. Germline lookup yields CDR1 SEHNR and CDR2 FQNEAQ (reference sequence). CDR3 coding DNA: TGTGCCAGCAGATCTACGGGACAGGGGGGCCTGCCCGATACGCAGTATTTT. Translating it yields CASRSTGQGGLPDTQYF. Supplemented by reference TRBV7-9 and TRBJ2-3, the full variable domain reads DTGVSQNPRHKITKRGQNVTFRCDPISEHNRLYWYRQTLGQGPEFLTYFQNEAQLEKSRLLSDRFSAERPKGSFSTLEIQRTEQGDSAMYLCASRSTGQGGLPDTQYFGPGTRLTVL.

The V and J genes are TRBV7-2 and TRBJ2-7, with 10 bases identical to TRBD2. This CDR3 comprises 14 residues. The V gene end was trimmed by 5 bases and the J gene end by 2 bases; junction bases not matched to a gene: 3. CDR1 is SGHTA, CDR2 FQGNSA, per germline. The DNA for the CDR3 is TGTGCCAGCAGCACCGGACTAGCGGCCTACGAGCAGTACTTC. It yields the protein CASSTGLAAYEQYF.

V usage is TRBV19 and J usage is TRBJ2-5; the D gene is possibly TRBD2 (6 bases). V was clipped by 3 bases and J by 9 bases, with 8 bases between them. Looked up from germline, CDR1 is LNHDA and CDR2 is SQIVND (reference sequence). The CDR3 runs 11 residues. The CDR3 DNA sequence: TGTGCCAGTAGTATTGGCGGGGCCCAGTACTTC. This translates into CASSIGGAQYF. Full variable domain (rest looked up from reference TRBV19 and TRBJ2-5): DGGITQSPKYLFRKEGQNVTLSCEQNLNHDAMYWYRQDPGQGLRLIYYSQIVNDFQKGDIAEGYSVSREKKESFPLTVTSAQKNPTAFYLCASSIGGAQYFGPGTRLLVL.

This clone was detected ten times or more. This chain connects TRBV11-2 to TRBJ1-5; a possible D gene is TRBD1 (5 bases). Germline assignment: CDR1 SGHAT and CDR2 FQNNGV. The CDR3 consists of 15 residues. The V end lost 2 bases, the J end lost 0 bases, and 8 bases lay between the germline ends. This CDR3 reads CASSLIGASNQPQHF. The CDR3, as DNA: TGTGCCAGCAGCTTAATTGGGGCTAGCAATCAGCCCCAGCATTTT.

The V and J genes are TRBV7-9 and TRBJ2-7; 11 positions agree with TRBD2. The CDR3 has 14 amino acids. Per the germline V gene, CDR1 is SEHNR and CDR2 is FQNEAQ (reference sequence). The J segment lost 2 bases and the V segment lost 6 bases, leaving 3 bases of the junction unmatched. Written as DNA, the CDR3 is TGTGCCAGCAGTCTAGCGGGGGGCACCTACGAGCAGTACTTC. Amino acids: CASSLAGGTYEQYF.